This T cell receptor (beta chain) was found in a study of T-cell memory formation after mild COVID-19. About the research overall: For the most part, TCR clusters were specific to one donor. Study findings and constraints: A balance of CD4 and CD8 characterized clones contracting day 15 to 85, whereas later expanders leaned CD4+.

This clonotype was seen only a few times. The antigen is unknown. Constant-segment primers served in 5'RACE that generated TCR alpha and TCR beta cDNA libraries bearing sample barcodes and UMIs. TCRdb re-called the 5' RACE reads through MiXCR, storing one row per CDR3 protein. The data hold roughly 250,000 distinct CDR3 sequences, with over 15% observed a single time. The CDR3 loop spans 13 amino acids. Trimming took 6 bases from V and 5 from J; bases not matched to a gene: 6. Germline V gene lookup returns CDR1 MNHEY and CDR2 SVGEGT. The sequence was obtained from a man aged 18 to 35 who had mild COVID-19 (a few samples of this study predate the infection). Cell type and time point are not known. Sequenced sample: PBMCs or a T cell subset sorted from them (not recorded which). The gene calls are TRBV6-2 or TRBV6-3 and TRBJ2-7, with TRBD1 matching over 8 bases. This CDR3 reads CASRATGDHEQYV. The DNA of the CDR3 is TGTGCCAGCAGGGCGACAGGGGACCACGAGCAGTACGTC.